This T cell receptor beta chain is from a study of cytomegalovirus exposure and HLA in healthy donors. The germline V gene has CDR1 SGHRS and CDR2 YFSETQ. The CDR3 is 15 residues long. J gave up 5 bases and V 3 bases, and 5 bases lay outside the gene matches. The study's findings and limits: There were several of the most significant clusters that appeared linked to common viral pathogens in a later analysis. Later on, a genetic analysis was performed. It linked a missense variant in DCLRE1C with V- and J-gene trimming of TCR beta.

It was with 60 Vbeta and 13 Jbeta primers that the PCR ran. Methods used by the authors: Later reanalysis found 75 million to 95 million unique TCR beta chains, some 10 million of them shared. Repertoires were generated with immunoSEQ multiplex PCR, while TCRdb's copy carries only in-frame clones and drops some. That table gives V, J and clone size, and the DNA gave D and trimming. The table lists approximately 100,000 clones, 69% of them singletons, with 4.5% to 5.5% in the top ten. These donors, healthy bone marrow donors, were studied. Of note for this clone: Its antigen is undetermined.

Sample: PBMCs. This TCR was recovered from a woman aged 70-85 years in good health and CMV-seropositive. The rearrangement uses TRBV5-1 and TRBJ2-2; 9 bases match TRBD1. DNA of the CDR3: TGCGCCAGCAGCTGGGGGACAGGGCAGACCGGGGAGCTGTTTTTT. This codes for CASSWGTGQTGELFF.